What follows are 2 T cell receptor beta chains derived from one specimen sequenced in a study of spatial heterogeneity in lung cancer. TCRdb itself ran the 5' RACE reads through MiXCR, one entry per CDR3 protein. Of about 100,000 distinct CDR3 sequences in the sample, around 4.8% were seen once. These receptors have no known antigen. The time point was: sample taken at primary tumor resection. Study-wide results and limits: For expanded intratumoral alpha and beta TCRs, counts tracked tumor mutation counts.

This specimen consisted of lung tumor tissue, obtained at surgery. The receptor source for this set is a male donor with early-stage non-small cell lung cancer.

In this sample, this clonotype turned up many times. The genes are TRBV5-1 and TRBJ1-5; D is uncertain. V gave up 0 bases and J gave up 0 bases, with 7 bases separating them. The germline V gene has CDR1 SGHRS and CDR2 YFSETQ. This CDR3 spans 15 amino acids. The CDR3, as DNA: TGCGCCAGCAGCTTGGACGGTTATAGCAATCAGCCCCAGCATTTT. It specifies CASSLDGYSNQPQHF.

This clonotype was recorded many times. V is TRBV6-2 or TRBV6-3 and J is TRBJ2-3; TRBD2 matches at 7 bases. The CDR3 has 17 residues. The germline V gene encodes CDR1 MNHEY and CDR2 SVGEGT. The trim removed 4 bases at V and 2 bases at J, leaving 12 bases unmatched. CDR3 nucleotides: TGTGCCAGCAGTTGGTCTAGTCGGCGGGAGTACACAGATACGCAGTATTTT. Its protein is CASSWSSRREYTDTQYF.